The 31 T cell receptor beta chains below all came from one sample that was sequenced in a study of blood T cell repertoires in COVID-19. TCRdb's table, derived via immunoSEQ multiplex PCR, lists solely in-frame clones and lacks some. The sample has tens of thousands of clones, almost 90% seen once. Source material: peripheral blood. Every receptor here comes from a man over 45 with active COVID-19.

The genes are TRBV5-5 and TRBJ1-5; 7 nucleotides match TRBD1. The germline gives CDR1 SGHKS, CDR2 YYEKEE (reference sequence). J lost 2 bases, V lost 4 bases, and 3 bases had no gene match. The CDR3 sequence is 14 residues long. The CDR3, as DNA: TGTGCCAGCAGCCACAGGGGAGGCAATCAGCCCCAGCATTTT. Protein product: CASSHRGGNQPQHF.

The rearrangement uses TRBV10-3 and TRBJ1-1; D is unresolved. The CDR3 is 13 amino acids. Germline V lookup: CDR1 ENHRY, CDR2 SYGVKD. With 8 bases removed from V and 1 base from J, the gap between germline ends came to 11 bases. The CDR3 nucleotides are TGTGCCATCGCGTCCGCCCGGAACACTGAAGCTTTCTTT. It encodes CAIASARNTEAFF.

The CDR3 sequence is CASRAGQGNQPQHF. CDR3 in DNA: TGTGCCAGCAGGGCGGGACAGGGCAATCAGCCCCAGCATTTT. This sequence joins TRBV2 and TRBJ1-5; 8 positions match TRBD1. V was pared by 6 bases and J by 2 bases, with 3 bases of the junction left unmatched. Germline CDR1 and CDR2: SNHLY and FYNNEI. The CDR3 spans 14 residues.

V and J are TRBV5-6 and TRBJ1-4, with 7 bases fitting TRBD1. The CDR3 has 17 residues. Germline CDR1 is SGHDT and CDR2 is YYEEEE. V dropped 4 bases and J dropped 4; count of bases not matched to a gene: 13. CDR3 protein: CASSLTGYRKDNEKLFF. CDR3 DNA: TGTGCCAGCAGCCTGACAGGGTACCGAAAAGATAATGAAAAACTGTTTTTT.

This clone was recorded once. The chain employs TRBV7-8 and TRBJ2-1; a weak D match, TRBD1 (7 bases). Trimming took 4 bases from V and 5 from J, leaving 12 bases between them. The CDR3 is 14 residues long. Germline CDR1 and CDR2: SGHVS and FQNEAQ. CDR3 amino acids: CASSYGGQNNEQFF. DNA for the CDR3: TGTGCCAGCAGCTACGGGGGACAGAACAATGAGCAGTTCTTC.

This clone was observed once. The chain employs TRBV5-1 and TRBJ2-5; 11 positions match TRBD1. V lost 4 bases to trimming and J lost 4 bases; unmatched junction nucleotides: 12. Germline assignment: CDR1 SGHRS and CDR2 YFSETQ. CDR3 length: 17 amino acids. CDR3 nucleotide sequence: TGCGCCAGCAGCCCTAGGGCCAGGACAGGGGGCCCAGAGACCCAGTACTTC. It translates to CASSPRARTGGPETQYF.

CDR3 loop: CASSMTGRTDTQYF. DNA of the CDR3: TGTGCCAGCAGCATGACAGGCCGCACAGATACGCAGTATTTT. J is TRBJ2-3 and V is TRBV2, with a possible D match to TRBD1 (6 bases). The CDR3 length is 14 residues. Trimming took 6 bases from V and 1 from J, leaving 11 bases between them. The germline gives CDR1 SNHLY, CDR2 FYNNEI. The whole variable domain, filled in from reference TRBV2 and TRBJ2-3, reads EPEVTQTPSHQVTQMGQEVILRCVPISNHLYFYWYRQILGQKVEFLVSFYNNEISEKSEIFDDQFSVERPDGSNFTLKIRSTKLEDSAMYFCASSMTGRTDTQYFGPGTRLTVL.

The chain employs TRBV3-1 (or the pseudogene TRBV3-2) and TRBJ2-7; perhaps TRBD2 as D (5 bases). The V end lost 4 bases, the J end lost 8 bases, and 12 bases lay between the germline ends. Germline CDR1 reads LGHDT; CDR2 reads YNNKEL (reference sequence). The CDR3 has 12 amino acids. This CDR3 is CASSPRDGKQYF. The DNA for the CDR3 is TGTGCCAGCAGCCCCCGCGACGGGAAGCAGTACTTC.

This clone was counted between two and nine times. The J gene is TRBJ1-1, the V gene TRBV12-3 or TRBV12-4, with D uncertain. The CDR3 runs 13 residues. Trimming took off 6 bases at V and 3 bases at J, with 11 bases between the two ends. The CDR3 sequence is CASRRPEDTEAFF. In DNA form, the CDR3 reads TGTGCCAGCAGACGCCCAGAAGACACTGAAGCTTTCTTT.

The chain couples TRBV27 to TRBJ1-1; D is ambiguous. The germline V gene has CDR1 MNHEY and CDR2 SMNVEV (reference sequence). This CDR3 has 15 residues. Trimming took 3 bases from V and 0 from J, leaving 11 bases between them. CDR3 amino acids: CASSFTGNLNTEAFF. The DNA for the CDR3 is TGTGCCAGCAGTTTCACGGGGAATTTGAACACTGAAGCTTTCTTT.

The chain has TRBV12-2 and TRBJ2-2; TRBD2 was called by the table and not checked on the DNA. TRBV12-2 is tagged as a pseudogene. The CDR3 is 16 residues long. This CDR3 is CASRICPSGVTGELFF. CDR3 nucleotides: TGTGCAAGTCGCATCTGTCCTAGCGGGGTTACCGGGGAGCTGTTTTTT.

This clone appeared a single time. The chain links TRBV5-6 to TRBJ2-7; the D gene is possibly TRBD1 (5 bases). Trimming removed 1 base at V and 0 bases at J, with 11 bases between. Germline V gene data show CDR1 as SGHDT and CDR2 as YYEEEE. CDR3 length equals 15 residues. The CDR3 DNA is TGTGCCAGCAGCTTGCGTCGACAGAGCTCCTACGAGCAGTACTTC. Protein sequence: CASSLRRQSSYEQYF.

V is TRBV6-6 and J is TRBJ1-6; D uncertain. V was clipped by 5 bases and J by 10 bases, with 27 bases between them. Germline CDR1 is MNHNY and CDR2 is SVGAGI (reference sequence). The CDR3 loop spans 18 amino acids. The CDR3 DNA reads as TGTGCCAGCAGTCGAACTGATCCGGACCCTAGCTCGGGCTCACCCCTCCACTTT. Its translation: CASSRTDPDPSSGSPLHF.

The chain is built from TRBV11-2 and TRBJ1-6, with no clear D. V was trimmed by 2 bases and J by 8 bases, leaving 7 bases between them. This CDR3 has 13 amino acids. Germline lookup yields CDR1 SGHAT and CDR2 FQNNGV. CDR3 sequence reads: CASSLLVYSPLHF. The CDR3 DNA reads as TGTGCCAGCAGCTTATTAGTTTATTCACCCCTCCACTTT.

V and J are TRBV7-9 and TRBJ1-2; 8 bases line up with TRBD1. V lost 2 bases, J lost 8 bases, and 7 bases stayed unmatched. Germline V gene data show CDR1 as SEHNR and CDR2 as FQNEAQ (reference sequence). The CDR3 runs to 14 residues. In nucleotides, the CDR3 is TGTGCCAGCAGCTTAAGGGGACAGGCTGTGGGCTACACCTTC. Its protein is CASSLRGQAVGYTF.

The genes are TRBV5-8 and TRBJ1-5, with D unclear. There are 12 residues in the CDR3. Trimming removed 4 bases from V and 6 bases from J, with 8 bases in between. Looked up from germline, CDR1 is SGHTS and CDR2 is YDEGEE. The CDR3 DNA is TGTGCCAGCAGCCGGGAAGGTCAGCCCCAGCATTTT. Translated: CASSREGQPQHF.

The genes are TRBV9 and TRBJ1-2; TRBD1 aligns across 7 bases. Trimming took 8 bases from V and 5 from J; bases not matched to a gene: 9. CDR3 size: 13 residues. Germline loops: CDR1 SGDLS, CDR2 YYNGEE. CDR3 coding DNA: TGTGCCAGTGGGAAAGACAGGGAGTATGGCTACACCTTC. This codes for CASGKDREYGYTF.

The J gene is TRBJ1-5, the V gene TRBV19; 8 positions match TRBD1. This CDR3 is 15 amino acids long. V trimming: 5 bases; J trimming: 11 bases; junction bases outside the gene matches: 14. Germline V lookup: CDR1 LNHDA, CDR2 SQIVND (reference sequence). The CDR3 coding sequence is TGTGCCAGTAGTCCACAGGGGGGCACAACCATGGCCCAGCATTTT. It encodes CASSPQGGTTMAQHF.

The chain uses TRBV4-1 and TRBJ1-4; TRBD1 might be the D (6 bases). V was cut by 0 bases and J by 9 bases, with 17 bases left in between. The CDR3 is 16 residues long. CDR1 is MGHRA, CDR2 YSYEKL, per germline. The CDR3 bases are TGCGCCAGCAGCCAAGATTTAGGGGGAGTCTCGAAAAAACTGTTTTTT. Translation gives CASSQDLGGVSKKLFF.

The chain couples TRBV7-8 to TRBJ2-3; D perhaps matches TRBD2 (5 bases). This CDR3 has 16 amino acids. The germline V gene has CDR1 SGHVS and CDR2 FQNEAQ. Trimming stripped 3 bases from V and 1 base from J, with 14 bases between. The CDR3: CASSFYAGRGTDTQYF. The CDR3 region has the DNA TGTGCCAGCAGCTTCTATGCGGGTCGGGGCACAGATACGCAGTATTTT.

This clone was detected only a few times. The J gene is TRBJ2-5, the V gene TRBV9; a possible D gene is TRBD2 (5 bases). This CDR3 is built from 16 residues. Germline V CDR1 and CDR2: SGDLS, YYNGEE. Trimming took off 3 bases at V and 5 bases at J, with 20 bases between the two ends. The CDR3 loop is CASSADGGVLQETQYF. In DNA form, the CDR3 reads TGTGCCAGCAGCGCGGATGGAGGAGTTCTTCAGGAGACCCAGTACTTC.

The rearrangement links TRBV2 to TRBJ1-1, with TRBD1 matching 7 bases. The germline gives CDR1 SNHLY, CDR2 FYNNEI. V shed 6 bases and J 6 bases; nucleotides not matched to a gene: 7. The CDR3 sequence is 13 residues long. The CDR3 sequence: CASRTTGTPEAFF. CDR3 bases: TGTGCCAGCAGGACGACAGGGACCCCTGAAGCTTTCTTT.

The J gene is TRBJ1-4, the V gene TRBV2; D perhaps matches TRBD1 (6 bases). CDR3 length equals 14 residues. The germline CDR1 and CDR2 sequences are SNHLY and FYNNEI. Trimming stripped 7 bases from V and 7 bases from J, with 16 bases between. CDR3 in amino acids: CASMTVGRGEKLFF. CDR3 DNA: TGTGCCAGCATGACGGTGGGCAGGGGTGAAAAACTGTTTTTT.

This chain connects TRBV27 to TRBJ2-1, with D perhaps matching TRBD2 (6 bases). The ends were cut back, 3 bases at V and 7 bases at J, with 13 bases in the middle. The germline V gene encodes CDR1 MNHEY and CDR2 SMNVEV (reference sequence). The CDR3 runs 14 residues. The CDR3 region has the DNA TGTGCCAGCAGTTTGGGGGGAATGGGGAATGAGCAGTTCTTC. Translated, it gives CASSLGGMGNEQFF.

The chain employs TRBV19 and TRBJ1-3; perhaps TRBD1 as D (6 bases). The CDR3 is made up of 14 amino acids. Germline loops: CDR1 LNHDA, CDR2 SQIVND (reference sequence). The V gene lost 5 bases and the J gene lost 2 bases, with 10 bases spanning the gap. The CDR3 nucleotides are TGTGCCAGTAGTCACAGGGAACCTGGAAACACCATATATTTT. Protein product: CASSHREPGNTIYF.

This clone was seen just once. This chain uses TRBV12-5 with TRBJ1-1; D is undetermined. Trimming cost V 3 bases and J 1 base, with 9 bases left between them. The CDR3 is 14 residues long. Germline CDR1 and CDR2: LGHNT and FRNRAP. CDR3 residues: CASGLIQANTEAFF. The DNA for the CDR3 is TGTGCTAGTGGTTTAATTCAAGCGAACACTGAAGCTTTCTTT.

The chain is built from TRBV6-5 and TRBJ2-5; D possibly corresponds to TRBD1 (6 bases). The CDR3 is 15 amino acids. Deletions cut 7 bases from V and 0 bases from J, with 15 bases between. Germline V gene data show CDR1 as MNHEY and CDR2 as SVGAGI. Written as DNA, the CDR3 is TGTGCCAGCAACCCCAGTGACAGGAACCAAGAGACCCAGTACTTC. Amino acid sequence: CASNPSDRNQETQYF.

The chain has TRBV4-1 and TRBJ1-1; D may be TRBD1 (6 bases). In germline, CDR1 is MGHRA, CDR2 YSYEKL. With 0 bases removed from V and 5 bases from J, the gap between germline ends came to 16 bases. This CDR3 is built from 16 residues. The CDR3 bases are TGCGCCAGCAGCCAAGATCGAGCAGGGGCGCAGACTGAAGCTTTCTTT. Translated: CASSQDRAGAQTEAFF.

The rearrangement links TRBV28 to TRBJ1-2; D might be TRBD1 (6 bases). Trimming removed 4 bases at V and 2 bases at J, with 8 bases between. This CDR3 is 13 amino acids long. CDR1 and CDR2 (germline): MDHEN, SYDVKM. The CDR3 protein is CASSSGHNYGYTF. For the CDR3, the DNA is TGTGCCAGCAGTTCGGGACACAACTATGGCTACACCTTC.

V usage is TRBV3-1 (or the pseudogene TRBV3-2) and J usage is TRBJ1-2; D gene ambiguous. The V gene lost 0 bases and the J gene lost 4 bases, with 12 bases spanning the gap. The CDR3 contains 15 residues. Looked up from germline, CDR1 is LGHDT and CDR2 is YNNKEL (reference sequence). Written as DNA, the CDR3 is TGTGCCAGCAGCCAAGACTCGACGGAGATCTATGGCTACACCTTC. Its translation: CASSQDSTEIYGYTF.

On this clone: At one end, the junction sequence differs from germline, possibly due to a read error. The DNA for the CDR3 is TGTGCCACCAGATACAGGGGCGGAGAACACCGGGGAGCTGTTTTT. It encodes CATRYRGGEHRGAVF. The V call is TRBV24-1, the J call TRBJ2-2; 7 nucleotides line up with TRBD1. Germline V lookup: CDR1 KGHDR, CDR2 SFDVKD. The CDR3 runs to 15 residues.